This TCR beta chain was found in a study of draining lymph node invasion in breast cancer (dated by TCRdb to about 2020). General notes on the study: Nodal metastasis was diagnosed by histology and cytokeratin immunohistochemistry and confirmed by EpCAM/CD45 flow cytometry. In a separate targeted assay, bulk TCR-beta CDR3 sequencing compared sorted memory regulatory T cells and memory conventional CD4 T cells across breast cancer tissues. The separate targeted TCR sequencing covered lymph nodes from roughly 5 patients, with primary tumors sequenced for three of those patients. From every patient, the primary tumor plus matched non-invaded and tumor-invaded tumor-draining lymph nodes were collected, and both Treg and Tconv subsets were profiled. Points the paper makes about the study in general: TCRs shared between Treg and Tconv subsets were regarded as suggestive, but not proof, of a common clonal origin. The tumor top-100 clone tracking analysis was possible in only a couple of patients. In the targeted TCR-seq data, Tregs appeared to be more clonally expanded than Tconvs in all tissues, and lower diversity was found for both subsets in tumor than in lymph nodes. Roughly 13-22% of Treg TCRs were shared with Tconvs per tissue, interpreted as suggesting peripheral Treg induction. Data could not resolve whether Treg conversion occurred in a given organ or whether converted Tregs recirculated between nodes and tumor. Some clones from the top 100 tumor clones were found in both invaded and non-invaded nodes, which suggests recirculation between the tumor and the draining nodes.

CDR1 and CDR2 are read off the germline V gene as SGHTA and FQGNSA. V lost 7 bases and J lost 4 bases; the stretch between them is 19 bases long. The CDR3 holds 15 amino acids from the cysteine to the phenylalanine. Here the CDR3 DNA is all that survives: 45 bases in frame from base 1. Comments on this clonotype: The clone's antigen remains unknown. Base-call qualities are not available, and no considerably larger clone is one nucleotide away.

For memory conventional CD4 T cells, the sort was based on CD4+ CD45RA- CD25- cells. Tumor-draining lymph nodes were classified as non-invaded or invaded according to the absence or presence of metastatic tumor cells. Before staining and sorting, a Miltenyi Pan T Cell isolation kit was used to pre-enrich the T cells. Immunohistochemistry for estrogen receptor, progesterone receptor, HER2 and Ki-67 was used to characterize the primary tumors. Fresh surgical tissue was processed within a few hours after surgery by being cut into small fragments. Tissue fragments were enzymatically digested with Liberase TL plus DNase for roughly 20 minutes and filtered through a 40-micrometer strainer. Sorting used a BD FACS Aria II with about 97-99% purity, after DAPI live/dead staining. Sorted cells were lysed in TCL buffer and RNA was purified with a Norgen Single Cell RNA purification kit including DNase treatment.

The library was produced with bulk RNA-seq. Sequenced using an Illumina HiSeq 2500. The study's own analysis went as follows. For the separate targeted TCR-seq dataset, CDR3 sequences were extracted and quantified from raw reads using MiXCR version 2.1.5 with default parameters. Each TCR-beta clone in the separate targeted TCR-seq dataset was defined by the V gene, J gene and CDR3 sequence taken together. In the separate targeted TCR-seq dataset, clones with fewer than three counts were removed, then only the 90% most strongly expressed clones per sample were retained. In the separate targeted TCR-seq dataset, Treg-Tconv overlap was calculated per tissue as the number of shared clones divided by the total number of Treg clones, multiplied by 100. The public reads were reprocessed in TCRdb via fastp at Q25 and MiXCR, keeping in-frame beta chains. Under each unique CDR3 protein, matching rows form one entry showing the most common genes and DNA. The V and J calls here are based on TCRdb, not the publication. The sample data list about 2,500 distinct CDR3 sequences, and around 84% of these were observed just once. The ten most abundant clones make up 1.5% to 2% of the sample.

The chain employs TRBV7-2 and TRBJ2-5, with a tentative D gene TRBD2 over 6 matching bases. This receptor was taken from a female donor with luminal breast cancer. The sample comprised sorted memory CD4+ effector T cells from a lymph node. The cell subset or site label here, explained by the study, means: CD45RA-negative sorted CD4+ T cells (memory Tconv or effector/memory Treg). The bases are TGTGCCAGCACCCTTGGAGGAGGGGCGGGAGAGACCCAGTACTTC. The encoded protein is CASTLGGGAGETQYF.